This TCR beta chain was identified during a study of lymphopenia after photon versus proton radiotherapy. TCRdb keeps only in-frame clones here, not all; method: immunoSEQ multiplex PCR. The sample records 20,000 to 25,000 clones, around 88% being singletons. Germline assignment: CDR1 MDHEN and CDR2 SYDVKM. The CDR3 is 12 amino acids. V dropped 4 bases and J dropped 5 bases, with 8 bases sitting between them. The TCR was taken from a man at least 80 years old with esophageal cancer. The chain uses TRBV28 and TRBJ2-5; D unclear. The specimen was peripheral blood, collected from a patient treated with proton-based radiotherapy. CDR3 nucleotide sequence: TGTGCCAGCAGTTCCGCGCAGGAGACCCAGTACTTC. Protein product: CASSSAQETQYF.